The 17 T cell receptor beta chains in this list originate from one sample, sequenced in a study of beta chain features in type 1 diabetes. Reverse transcription of all isolated RNA meant that expressed TCRB transcripts were sequenced. Measured with immunoSEQ multiplex PCR; TCRdb has only the in-frame clones, and not every one. Here the sample spans 850,000 to 900,000 clones, roughly 15% being singletons. The sequencing sample was made of naive CD4+ T cells from blood. The receptors were sampled from a woman between 18 and 29 years old in good health.

The chain is built from TRBV28 and TRBJ2-7, with a possible D match to TRBD1 (6 bases). Deletions cut 6 bases from V and 4 bases from J, with 22 bases between. Germline V gene sequence: CDR1 MDHEN, CDR2 SYDVKM. The CDR3 totals 16 residues. In DNA, the CDR3 is TGTGCCAGCAGCACCCCCGGCACAGGGCGCCATTACGAGCAGTACTTC. Its protein is CASSTPGTGRHYEQYF.

The chain links TRBV5-1 to TRBJ2-1, with 13 bases fitting TRBD2. The CDR3 is 19 amino acids. Germline assignment: CDR1 SGHRS and CDR2 YFSETQ. V lost 0 bases and J lost 4; bases outside the gene matches: 10. The chain's CDR3 is CASSLAAGLAGTQYNEQFF. In DNA form, the CDR3 reads TGCGCCAGCAGCTTGGCGGCGGGACTAGCGGGAACCCAATACAATGAGCAGTTCTTC. The whole variable domain, remainder taken from reference TRBV5-1 and TRBJ2-1, is KAGVTQTPRYLIKTRGQQVTLSCSPISGHRSVSWYQQTPGQGLQFLFEYFSETQRNKGNFPGRFSGRQFSNSRSEMNVSTLELGDSALYLCASSLAAGLAGTQYNEQFFGPGTRLTVL.

This chain joins TRBV7-9 and TRBJ1-1; the D gene is possibly TRBD1 (5 bases). The length of the CDR3 is 14 residues. Trimming pared 2 bases from V and 2 bases from J, leaving 9 bases between. In germline, CDR1 is SEHNR, CDR2 FQNEAQ (reference sequence). As DNA, the CDR3 is TGTGCCAGCAGCTTAACCCAGGGAAACACTGAAGCTTTCTTT. The encoded protein is CASSLTQGNTEAFF.

This clone was observed a few times. The chain employs TRBV7-2 and TRBJ2-3, with 9 positions matching TRBD2. The CDR3 is 16 residues long. V shed 1 base and J 2 bases; nucleotides not matched to a gene: 4. Germline V gives CDR1 SGHTA, CDR2 FQGNSA. CDR3 sequence reads: CASSLGLAGNTDTQYF. In DNA form, the CDR3 reads TGTGCCAGCAGCTTAGGGCTAGCGGGAAACACAGATACGCAGTATTTT.

This clone occurred a few times. The rearrangement joins TRBV7-3 to TRBJ2-3; TRBD2 agrees at 14 bases. Germline CDR1 is SGHTA and CDR2 is FQGTGA. The CDR3 contains 18 residues. Trimming removed 0 bases from V and 2 bases from J; junction bases left unmatched: 4. The CDR3 region has the DNA TGTGCCAGCAGCTTAACCGGACTAGCGGGAGGTTCCACAGATACGCAGTATTTT. Its protein is CASSLTGLAGGSTDTQYF.

The rearrangement links TRBV11-2 to TRBJ2-3, with D hard to call. V was pared by 1 base and J by 2 bases, with 13 bases between. This CDR3 has 16 amino acids. CDR1 SGHAT and CDR2 FQNNGV come from the germline V gene. The CDR3 loop reads CASSLGVGSHTDTQYF. CDR3 nucleotide sequence: TGTGCCAGCAGCTTAGGTGTGGGATCGCACACAGATACGCAGTATTTT.

This clone was seen a handful of times. The chain recombines TRBV28 with TRBJ2-1, with 7 bases matching TRBD2. In germline, CDR1 is MDHEN, CDR2 SYDVKM. J lost 8 bases, V lost 3 bases, and 7 bases had no gene match. The CDR3 contains 14 residues. Written as DNA, the CDR3 is TGTGCCAGCAGTTTCGGGGGAGGGCCGTATGAGCAGTTCTTC. It encodes CASSFGGGPYEQFF.

This clone has only a few counts. The chain is built from TRBV15 and TRBJ2-2; TRBD2 agrees at 7 bases. The CDR3 sequence is 17 residues long. Germline CDR1 LNHNV, CDR2 YYDKDF (reference sequence). With V trimmed by 0 bases and J by 1 base, 5 bases remained unmatched. The CDR3 loop is CATSRDLRGRNTGELFF. Here the CDR3 DNA reads TGTGCCACCAGCAGAGATCTGCGCGGGAGGAACACCGGGGAGCTGTTTTTT. Complete variable domain (other parts from reference TRBV15 and TRBJ2-2): DAMVIQNPRYQVTQFGKPVTLSCSQTLNHNVMYWYQQKSSQAPKLLFHYYDKDFNNEADTPDNFQSRRPNTSFCFLDIRSPGLGDTAMYLCATSRDLRGRNTGELFFGEGSRLTVL.

This clone showed up just once. The V gene is TRBV7-2, the J gene TRBJ1-3, with D hard to call. Germline values: CDR1 SGHTA, CDR2 FQGNSA. This CDR3 is built from 18 residues. The ends were cut back, 5 bases at V and 0 bases at J, with 20 bases in the middle. The DNA of the CDR3 is TGTGCCAGCAGCACCTGGGTGGGAGGCTCATTCTCTGGAAACACCATATATTTT. This sequence encodes CASSTWVGGSFSGNTIYF.

The CDR3 protein is CASSRGQRISGNTIYF. The CDR3 region has the DNA TGTGCCAGCAGCCGGGGACAGCGGATCTCTGGAAACACCATATATTTT. This chain uses TRBV7-9 with TRBJ1-3; 7 nucleotides align to TRBD1. The CDR3 loop spans 16 amino acids. The trim removed 5 bases at V and 0 bases at J, leaving 7 bases unmatched. Germline CDR1 SEHNR, CDR2 FQNEAQ (reference sequence).

The chain links TRBV7-6 to TRBJ2-1; 12 bases match TRBD2. The germline CDR1 and CDR2 sequences are SGHVS and FNYEAQ. The length of the CDR3 is 18 residues. With V trimmed by 6 bases and J by 3 bases, 12 bases remained unmatched. CDR3 residues: CASSQRLAGVSNYNEQFF. DNA for the CDR3: TGTGCCAGCAGTCAACGACTAGCGGGAGTGAGTAACTACAATGAGCAGTTCTTC.

This clone was counted a few times. This chain's CDR3 is CASSQDIASGRGETQYF. The CDR3 DNA is TGCGCCAGCAGCCAAGATATTGCTAGCGGGAGGGGAGAGACCCAGTACTTC. The rearrangement links TRBV4-3 to TRBJ2-5; 12 nucleotides align to TRBD2. The CDR3 covers 17 residues. CDR1 is LGHNA, CDR2 YSLEER, per germline. V shed 0 bases and J 4 bases; nucleotides not matched to a gene: 6.

This chain connects TRBV7-8 to TRBJ1-1, with D tentatively TRBD1 (6 bases). Trimming left V 1 base short and J 4 bases short, with 13 bases between. The CDR3 sequence is 15 residues long. The germline CDR1 and CDR2 sequences are SGHVS and FQNEAQ. In DNA form, the CDR3 reads TGTGCCAGCAGCTTAGTAGCGGGGGCGATCACTGAAGCTTTCTTT. It translates to CASSLVAGAITEAFF.

In its sample, this clone was seen a few times. The chain employs TRBV18 and TRBJ2-7; 9 bases fit TRBD1. The J segment lost 2 bases and the V segment lost 8 bases, leaving 10 bases of the junction unmatched. The CDR3 length is 15 residues. Per germline, CDR1 KGHSH and CDR2 LQKENI. CDR3 in amino acids: CASREGQGIPYEQYF. CDR3 DNA sequence: TGTGCCAGCAGGGAGGGACAGGGAATCCCCTACGAGCAGTACTTC.

This clone was picked up a small number of times. The chain uses TRBV13 and TRBJ1-6; D gene ambiguous. CDR3 length: 13 amino acids. The V and J ends lost 5 bases and 6 bases respectively, with 8 bases between them. The V gene's germline CDR1 is PRHDT and CDR2 FYEKMQ (reference sequence). CDR3 loop: CASSDRVNSPLHF. The CDR3 region has the DNA TGTGCCAGCAGCGATCGGGTTAATTCACCCCTCCACTTT.

The V and J genes are TRBV27 and TRBJ2-7; 9 positions agree with TRBD1. CDR3 length: 13 residues. Germline CDR1 MNHEY, CDR2 SMNVEV (reference sequence). V lost 5 bases to trimming and J lost 5 bases; unmatched junction nucleotides: 4. For the CDR3, the DNA is TGTGCCAGCAGTCGGGGACAGGGTAACGAGCAGTACTTC. Its protein is CASSRGQGNEQYF.

This clone has only a few counts. This chain links TRBV7-9 with TRBJ1-1; tentative D call: TRBD1 (5 bases). The CDR3 has 16 amino acids. V lost 5 bases, J lost 0 bases, and 16 bases lay in between. CDR1 SEHNR and CDR2 FQNEAQ come from the germline V gene (reference sequence). CDR3 in amino acids: CASSRRPGTMNTEAFF. The DNA for the CDR3 is TGTGCCAGCAGCCGCCGGCCAGGGACCATGAACACTGAAGCTTTCTTT.